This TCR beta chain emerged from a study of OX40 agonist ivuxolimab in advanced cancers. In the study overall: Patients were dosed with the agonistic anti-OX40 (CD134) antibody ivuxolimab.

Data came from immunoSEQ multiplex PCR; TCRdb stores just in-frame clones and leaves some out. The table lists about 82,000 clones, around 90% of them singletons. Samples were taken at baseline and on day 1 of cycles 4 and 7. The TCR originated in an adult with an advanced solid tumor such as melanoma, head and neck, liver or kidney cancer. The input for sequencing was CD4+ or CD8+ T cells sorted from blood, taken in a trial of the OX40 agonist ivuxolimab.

CDR3 loop: CASSDLRELNQPQHF. The CDR3 DNA follows: TGTGCCAGCAGTGATCTTCGAGAACTCAATCAGCCCCAGCATTTT. J is TRBJ1-5 and V is TRBV2; no clear D gene. V lost 3 bases to trimming and J lost 3 bases, with 12 bases between them. The germline gives CDR1 SNHLY, CDR2 FYNNEI. The CDR3 has 15 amino acids. The full variable domain, in which reference TRBV2 and TRBJ1-5 provide the parts outside the CDR3, is EPEVTQTPSHQVTQMGQEVILRCVPISNHLYFYWYRQILGQKVEFLVSFYNNEISEKSEIFDDQFSVERPDGSNFTLKIRSTKLEDSAMYFCASSDLRELNQPQHFGDGTRLSIL.